The source of this TCR beta chain is a study of blood T cell repertoires in COVID-19. Germline V gives CDR1 SGHTA, CDR2 FQGTGA. The CDR3 runs to 15 residues. Germline trimming cut 5 bases from V and 0 bases from J; bases unmatched to any gene: 3. Original processing notes: Amplification from reference gene primers served as the basis for estimated nucleated cell counts. The repertoire was sequenced with immunoSEQ multiplex PCR; TCRdb's copy has only in-frame clones and lacks some. That table supplies the V and J calls and clone size; D and trimming were determined from the DNA. The sample lists some 390,000 clones, about nine tenths occurring once.

This rearrangement joins TRBV7-3 to TRBJ2-7, with 11 bases that match TRBD2. Sequenced input: peripheral blood. The receptor was derived from a woman aged 35 to 49 with COVID-19, enrolled during active disease. In DNA form, the CDR3 reads TGTGCCAGCAGCCCTAGCGGGGGGAGCTCCTACGAGCAGTACTTC. This encodes CASSPSGGSSYEQYF.